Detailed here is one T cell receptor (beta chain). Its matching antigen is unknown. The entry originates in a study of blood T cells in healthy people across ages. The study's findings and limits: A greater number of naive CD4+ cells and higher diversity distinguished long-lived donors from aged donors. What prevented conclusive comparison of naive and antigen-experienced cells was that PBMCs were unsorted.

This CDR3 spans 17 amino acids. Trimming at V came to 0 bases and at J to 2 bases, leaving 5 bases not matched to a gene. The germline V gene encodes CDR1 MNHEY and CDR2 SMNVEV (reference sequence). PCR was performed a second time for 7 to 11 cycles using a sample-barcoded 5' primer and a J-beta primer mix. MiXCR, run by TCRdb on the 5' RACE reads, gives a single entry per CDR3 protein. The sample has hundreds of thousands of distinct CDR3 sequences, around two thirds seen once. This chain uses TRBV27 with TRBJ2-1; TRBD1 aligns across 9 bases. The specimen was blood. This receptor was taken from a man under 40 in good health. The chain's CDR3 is CASSLSTGGWTYNEQFF. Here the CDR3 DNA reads TGTGCCAGCAGTTTATCTACAGGGGGCTGGACCTACAATGAGCAGTTCTTC.